One and the same sample provided the 16 T cell receptor beta chains below, sequenced in a study of CD8+ T cells in alopecia areata. Extraction of RNA preceded its reverse transcription into cDNA, which served as the sequencing template. This table comes from immunoSEQ multiplex PCR, and its TCRdb copy is limited to in-frame clones, with some not included. The sample lists some 51,000 clones; approximately 96% were seen once. The specimen comprised CD8+ T cells sorted from blood, sampled at week 0. The receptors shown here come from a human donor with alopecia areata.

The chain joins TRBV9 to TRBJ2-3; D is unclear. The germline gives CDR1 SGDLS, CDR2 YYNGEE. The CDR3 is 15 residues long. Trimming left V 3 bases short and J 4 bases short, with 15 bases between. This CDR3 reads CASSADTTPADTQYF. The CDR3 coding sequence is TGTGCCAGCAGCGCCGATACTACCCCCGCAGATACGCAGTATTTT.

CDR3 bases: TGTGCCAGCAGCGTAGTTGGTGGGGACTATGGCTACACCTTC. Translated: CASSVVGGDYGYTF. This sequence joins TRBV9 and TRBJ1-2; D is unclear. Deletions cut 0 bases from V and 3 bases from J, with 9 bases between. This CDR3 spans 14 amino acids. Germline CDR1 and CDR2: SGDLS and YYNGEE.

The gene calls are TRBV13 and TRBJ2-1; 9 bases map to TRBD2. This CDR3 is built from 17 residues. In germline, CDR1 is PRHDT, CDR2 FYEKMQ (reference sequence). The V and J ends lost 4 bases and 10 bases, in that order; junction bases with no gene match: 17. The CDR3 reads CASSSLPAGGTLGEQFF. CDR3 nucleotide sequence: TGTGCCAGCAGCTCCCTCCCAGCGGGGGGAACCCTGGGGGAGCAGTTCTTC.

The chain joins TRBV27 to TRBJ2-3; D is unresolved. V lost 4 bases and J lost 2, with 7 bases in between. From germline, CDR1 is MNHEY and CDR2 SMNVEV (reference sequence). CDR3 length: 13 amino acids. CDR3 region: CASSSMPTDTQYF. The DNA of the CDR3 is TGTGCCAGCAGTTCGATGCCCACAGATACGCAGTATTTT.

The rearrangement uses TRBV7-6 and TRBJ2-7; D perhaps matches TRBD2 (5 bases). Germline loops: CDR1 SGHVS, CDR2 FNYEAQ. This CDR3 comprises 14 residues. Trimming took 5 bases from V and 0 from J, leaving 11 bases between them. The DNA for the CDR3 is TGTGCCAGCAGCAGAGAGGGCGTCTCCTACGAGCAGTACTTC. Translated: CASSREGVSYEQYF.

DNA for the CDR3: TGTGCCAGCAGCGATCAGGATGAAGCTTTCTTT. Translating gives CASSDQDEAFF. The V gene is TRBV5-4, the J gene TRBJ1-1; no clear D gene. Germline V gene data show CDR1 as SGHNT and CDR2 as YYREEE (reference sequence). This CDR3 has 11 amino acids. With 4 bases removed from V and 7 bases from J, the gap between germline ends came to 8 bases. Using reference TRBV5-4 and TRBJ1-1 for the parts outside the CDR3, the full variable domain is ETGVTQSPTHLIKTRGQQVTLRCSSQSGHNTVSWYQQALGQGPQFIFQYYREEENGRGNFPPRFSGLQFPNYSSELNVNALELDDSALYLCASSDQDEAFFGQGTRLTVV.

The chain links TRBV7-2 to TRBJ2-5; no clear D. The V end lost 5 bases, the J end lost 0 bases, and 22 bases lay between the germline ends. The length of the CDR3 is 18 residues. Germline V lookup: CDR1 SGHTA, CDR2 FQGNSA. The CDR3 loop is CASSPDIDQLTYQETQYF. The CDR3 nucleotides are TGTGCCAGCAGCCCAGACATAGACCAGCTAACGTACCAAGAGACCCAGTACTTC.

This rearrangement joins TRBV2 to TRBJ2-7, with D perhaps given as TRBD1 or TRBD2 (5 bases each). Per the germline V gene, CDR1 is SNHLY and CDR2 is FYNNEI. This CDR3 contains 11 residues. The V end was cut by 4 bases, the J end by 7 bases, with 8 bases between. CDR3 coding DNA: TGTGCCAGCAGTGTCGGGGCAGAGCAGTACTTC. Residues: CASSVGAEQYF.

The chain carries TRBV7-9 and TRBJ1-2; D uncertain. This CDR3 comprises 16 residues. V was pared by 5 bases and J by 8 bases, with 24 bases between. Germline CDR1 SEHNR, CDR2 FQNEAQ (reference sequence). The CDR3 sequence is CASSLGIWQKGGGYTF. The CDR3 region has the DNA TGTGCCAGCAGCCTAGGTATATGGCAGAAAGGAGGAGGCTACACCTTC. Based on the CDR3 plus reference TRBV7-9 and TRBJ1-2, the full variable domain is DTGVSQNPRHKITKRGQNVTFRCDPISEHNRLYWYRQTLGQGPEFLTYFQNEAQLEKSRLLSDRFSAERPKGSFSTLEIQRTEQGDSAMYLCASSLGIWQKGGGYTFGSGTRLTVV.

CDR3 amino acids: CASSPTGGWTGELFF. The CDR3 bases are TGTGCCAGCAGCCCAACAGGGGGATGGACCGGGGAGCTGTTTTTT. V is TRBV5-6 and J is TRBJ2-2; 8 positions agree with TRBD1. CDR3 size: 15 residues. Germline CDR1 is SGHDT and CDR2 is YYEEEE. The trim removed 4 bases at V and 5 bases at J, leaving 7 bases unmatched.

The J gene is TRBJ2-3, the V gene TRBV19, with D maybe TRBD2 (6 bases). The CDR3 totals 15 residues. Germline V gene lookup returns CDR1 LNHDA and CDR2 SQIVND (reference sequence). V lost 7 bases and J 3 bases, leaving 17 bases between the germline ends. CDR3 protein: CASTAYGGRTDTQYF. Here the CDR3 DNA reads TGTGCCAGTACAGCATACGGGGGAAGGACAGATACGCAGTATTTT.

This chain joins TRBV4-1 and TRBJ2-1, with 11 bases lining up with TRBD1. Trimming at V came to 6 bases and at J to 3 bases, leaving 4 bases not matched to a gene. This CDR3 spans 15 amino acids. Per germline, CDR1 MGHRA and CDR2 YSYEKL. The CDR3 here is CASRPGQGDYNEQFF. For the CDR3, the DNA is TGCGCCAGCAGGCCGGGACAGGGGGACTACAATGAGCAGTTCTTC.

V gene TRBV18 combines with J gene TRBJ1-5; the match to TRBD1 covers 7 bases. The junction had 4 bases not matched to a gene; V was cut back by 3 bases and J by 2 bases. Germline lookup yields CDR1 KGHSH and CDR2 LQKENI. This CDR3 region has 15 residues. The CDR3 region is CASSPTGIGNQPQHF. The CDR3 nucleotides read TGTGCCAGCTCACCGACAGGGATTGGCAATCAGCCCCAGCATTTT. Looking up the rest from reference TRBV18 and TRBJ1-5 gives the full variable domain: NAGVMQNPRHLVRRRGQEARLRCSPMKGHSHVYWYRQLPEEGLKFMVYLQKENIIDESGMPKERFSAEFPKEGPSILRIQQVVRGDSAAYFCASSPTGIGNQPQHFGDGTRLSIL.

The CDR3: CASRVTSDEQYF. The CDR3 DNA is TGCGCCAGCAGGGTAACTAGCGACGAGCAGTACTTC. The chain joins TRBV5-1 to TRBJ2-7, with 7 bases fitting TRBD2. Germline V gives CDR1 SGHRS, CDR2 YFSETQ. The length of the CDR3 is 12 residues. With V trimmed by 5 bases and J by 5 bases, 4 bases remained unmatched.

V is TRBV9 and J is TRBJ1-1, with D perhaps TRBD1 (5 bases). Germline CDR1 and CDR2: SGDLS and YYNGEE. CDR3 length equals 14 residues. Trimming shortened V by 5 bases and J by 5 bases, and 16 bases separated the two germline ends. CDR3 residues: CASSARGAKTEAFF. The CDR3, as DNA: TGTGCCAGCAGTGCCCGAGGGGCAAAAACTGAAGCTTTCTTT.

In its sample, this clone was seen a few times. As DNA, the CDR3 is TGTGCCAGCAGCGAGCGGGGGGAAACCTACAATGAGCAGTTCTTC. Residues: CASSERGETYNEQFF. V is TRBV7-2 and J is TRBJ2-1; 9 bases agree with TRBD2. This CDR3 contains 15 residues. J lost 2 bases, V lost 5 bases, and 4 bases had no gene match. Germline CDR1 SGHTA, CDR2 FQGNSA. The whole variable domain, remainder taken from reference TRBV7-2 and TRBJ2-1, is GAGVSQSPSNKVTEKGKDVELRCDPISGHTALYWYRQSLGQGLEFLIYFQGNSAPDKSGLPSDRFSAERTGGSVSTLTIQRTQQEDSAVYLCASSERGETYNEQFFGPGTRLTVL.